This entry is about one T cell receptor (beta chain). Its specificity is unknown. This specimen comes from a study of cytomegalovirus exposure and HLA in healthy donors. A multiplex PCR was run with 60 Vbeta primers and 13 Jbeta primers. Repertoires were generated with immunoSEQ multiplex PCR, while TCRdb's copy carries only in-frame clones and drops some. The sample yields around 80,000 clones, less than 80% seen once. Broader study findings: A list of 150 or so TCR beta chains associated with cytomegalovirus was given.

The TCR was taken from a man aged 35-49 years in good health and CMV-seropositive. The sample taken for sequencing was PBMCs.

The CDR3 DNA follows: TGTGCCAGTAGTCCGGCGGTCCCCATCTACGAGCAGTACTTC. The encoded protein is CASSPAVPIYEQYF. The rearrangement uses TRBV19 and TRBJ2-7; no firm D call. The CDR3 totals 14 residues. Trimming shortened V by 5 bases and J by 3 bases, and 14 bases separated the two germline ends. Looked up from germline, CDR1 is LNHDA and CDR2 is SQIVND (reference sequence).